This TCR beta chain was captured in a study of T cell responses to AZD1222 COVID-19 vaccine. The germline V and J ends were trimmed by 8 bases and 2 bases, with 18 bases remaining between them. The CDR3 consists of 15 residues. Germline V CDR1 and CDR2: LNHDA, SQIVND (reference sequence). Profiling relied on immunoSEQ multiplex PCR, and the TCRdb table lists in-frame clones only, not all of them. This sample yields 100,000 to 150,000 clones, of which less than 95% are seen a single time; less than 8.5% belongs to the top ten. This clonotype was obtained from an adult in good health. Sequences were derived from peripheral blood, sampled on day 0 of AZD1222 vaccination. The chain joins TRBV19 to TRBJ1-1; D is unresolved. CDR3 in DNA: TGTGCCAGTGGGTCCAAAGGGTCCACCAACACTGAAGCTTTCTTT. This gives the protein CASGSKGSTNTEAFF.